The T cell receptor (beta chain) under discussion was sequenced for a study of human T cells and chemical hapten exposure. Time point indicated: patch test 3, about 24 weeks after DPC sensitization. Sample treatment: therapeutic diphenylcyclopropenone sensitization with weekly scalp DPC. TCRdb independently ran MiXCR on the RACE reads; one entry per CDR3 protein. The table records some 90,000 distinct CDR3 sequences, approximately 11% of them present only once. V lost 2 bases and J 2 bases, leaving 14 bases between the germline ends. The CDR3 contains 16 residues. Germline assignment: CDR1 LGHDT and CDR2 YNNKEL (reference sequence).

Sequencing used whole blood, obtained in connection with sensitization to the hapten diphenylcyclopropenone (DPC). This sequence joins TRBV3-1 and TRBJ2-3; either TRBD1 or TRBD2 may supply D (5 bases each). This receptor was obtained from a woman aged 30 to 39 with alopecia areata. Some clones in this sample may be carry-over from other donors' samples. In DNA, the CDR3 is TGTGCCAGCAGCCAAAGAAGGACGGGGACCACAGATACGCAGTATTTT. Protein sequence: CASSQRRTGTTDTQYF.